This TCR beta chain was sequenced during a study of T cell responses to AZD1222 COVID-19 vaccine. Study details: Recipients boosted at about 4 weeks or about 12 weeks are pooled.

Study-level results: Repertoires were obtained solely post-peak T cell response. Recipients of AZD1222 seropositive at baseline numbered only 5 to 7. Donor demographics were predominantly white British with a female majority; clonal diversity may be underestimated.

As for this clone: What it recognizes is unknown.

TCRdb keeps only in-frame clones here, not all; method: immunoSEQ multiplex PCR. The repertoire holds 150,000 to 200,000 clones, with about 93% as singletons. Trimming removed 5 bases at V and 7 bases at J, with 8 bases between. From germline, CDR1 is SNHLY and CDR2 FYNNEI. The CDR3 runs 11 residues. Source: peripheral blood, taken on day 0 of AZD1222 vaccination. This TCR came from an adult in good health. The chain employs TRBV2 and TRBJ1-1; the D is unclear. The DNA for the CDR3 is TGTGCCAGCAGTAAGGCCGGTGAAGCTTTCTTT. It codes for CASSKAGEAFF.